Listed below are T cell receptor beta chains from one sample, sequenced in a study of cytomegalovirus exposure and HLA in healthy donors. Clones were read by immunoSEQ multiplex PCR, and TCRdb kept only the in-frame ones, dropping some. The sample contains under 200,000 clones, 79% of which appear only once. Sequencing input: PBMCs. The receptors come from a woman in her thirties or forties in good health and CMV-seronegative. Each CDR3 is given without its conserved first and last residue. A D gene is named only where the DNA matches it firmly.

D gene	J gene	V gene	CDR3 protein
TRBD1	TRBJ1-4	TRBV2	ASSPDRGREKLF
NA	TRBJ1-2	TRBV11-2	ASSLTIQAGGYT
NA	TRBJ1-4	TRBV28	ASSRQANNEKLF
TRBD1	TRBJ1-4	TRBV5-1	ASSPSPGTGNEKLF
TRBD1	TRBJ1-1	TRBV5-1	ASSFGTGNTEAF
TRBD1	TRBJ1-2	TRBV5-4	ASTNQGGQGYT
NA	TRBJ1-5	TRBV27	ASSLWGGQPQH
NA	TRBJ2-5	TRBV7-2	ASSLGQREETQY
TRBD1	TRBJ2-2	TRBV4-2	ASSQVETGDTGELF
NA	TRBJ2-7	TRBV6-5	ASSTTITIAYEQY
TRBD1	TRBJ1-1	TRBV7-9	ASIWTGGNTEAF
NA	TRBJ2-3	TRBV7-9	ASSLGPVGSSDTQY
NA	TRBJ2-2	TRBV27	ASRSSGGTYGGELF
NA	TRBJ2-1	TRBV6-6	ASSRGYEQF
NA	TRBJ1-5	TRBV28	ASSPGDKINQPQH
NA	TRBJ2-2	TRBV10-1	ASSAAGPNTGELF
TRBD1	TRBJ1-1	TRBV4-1	ASSQSDRANTEAF
TRBD1	TRBJ1-5	TRBV2	ASSKPGQGAQPQH
NA	TRBJ2-2	TRBV15	ATGENIQTGELF
NA	TRBJ1-2	TRBV28	ASSPGTLDGYT
NA	TRBJ2-5	TRBV7-6	ASSSIEPTGAGAQY
NA	TRBJ2-5	TRBV5-1	ASSLDTVETQY
NA	TRBJ1-1	TRBV28	ASSLIVTEAF
NA	TRBJ2-1	TRBV5-6	ASSWTQGEQF
TRBD2	TRBJ2-5	TRBV5-1	ASSLARLAGAETQY
NA	TRBJ2-1	TRBV28	ASSWGHNEQF
TRBD1	TRBJ1-5	TRBV9	ASSVAGDSQPQH
NA	TRBJ2-3	TRBV6-5	ASKLADTQY
NA	TRBJ1-5	TRBV6-6	ASSPERQYQH
TRBD2	TRBJ2-3	TRBV7-8	ASSPPSGSRDTQY
TRBD1	TRBJ2-3	TRBV28	ASSLRTGVRGADTQY
NA	TRBJ2-3	TRBV6-4	ASSATFGGTDTQY
NA	TRBJ2-2	TRBV10-3	AISESTGANTGELF
NA	TRBJ1-1	TRBV30	AWQQGLGGTEAF
NA	TRBJ2-1	TRBV5-6	ASSFFRRSSYNEQF
NA	TRBJ2-7	TRBV10-2	ASSVSRNEQY
NA	TRBJ2-4	TRBV6-1	ASSAGGSKNIQY
TRBD2	NA	TRBV5-6	ASSLFRGTSLYEQY
TRBD2	TRBJ2-7	TRBV5-6	ASSSREGYEQY
TRBD2	TRBJ2-1	TRBV9	ASSVATSGGLYNEQF
NA	TRBJ1-2	TRBV6-1	ASSESDSDVYGYT
NA	TRBJ1-1	TRBV11-2	ASSLGLGRTEAF
NA	TRBJ1-2	TRBV27	ASSLWAGEAYGYT
NA	TRBJ2-1	TRBV5-1	ASSLPQGSEQF
TRBD1	TRBJ1-1	TRBV14	ASSRGQGGWIPEAF
NA	TRBJ1-2	TRBV30	ASLGRGAVSGYT
TRBD1	TRBJ1-5	TRBV7-8	ASSYRTGSNQPQH
TRBD1	TRBJ1-2	TRBV10-1	ASQYQVGQGALDGYT
TRBD1	TRBJ2-1	TRBV7-7	ASSLEGTAEQF
NA	TRBJ2-7	TRBV6-6	ASSYLEGPYEQY
NA	TRBJ2-2	TRBV19	ASSIRGNTGELF
NA	TRBJ2-7	TRBV15	ATSRRGGSYEQY
NA	TRBJ1-5	TRBV19	ASSTQVASNQPQH
TRBD2	TRBJ2-7	TRBV5-1	ASSLRLAGPRGSYEQY